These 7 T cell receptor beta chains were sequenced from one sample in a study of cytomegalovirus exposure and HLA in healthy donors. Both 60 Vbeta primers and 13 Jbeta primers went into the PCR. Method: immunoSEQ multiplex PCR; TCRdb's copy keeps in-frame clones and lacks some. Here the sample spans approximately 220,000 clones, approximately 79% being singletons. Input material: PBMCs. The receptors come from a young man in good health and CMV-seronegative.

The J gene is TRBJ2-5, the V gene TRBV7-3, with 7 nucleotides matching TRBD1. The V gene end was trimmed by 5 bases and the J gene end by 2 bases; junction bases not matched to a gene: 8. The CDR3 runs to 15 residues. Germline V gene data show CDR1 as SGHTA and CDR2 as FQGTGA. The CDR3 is CASSRQGYGQETQYF. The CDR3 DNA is TGTGCCAGCAGCCGACAGGGCTATGGGCAAGAGACCCAGTACTTC.

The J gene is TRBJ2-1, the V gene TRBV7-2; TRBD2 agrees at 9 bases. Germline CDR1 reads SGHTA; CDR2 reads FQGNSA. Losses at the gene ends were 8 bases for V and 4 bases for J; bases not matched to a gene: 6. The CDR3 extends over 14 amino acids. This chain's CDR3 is CASVILAGYNEQFF. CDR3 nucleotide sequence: TGTGCCAGCGTGATCCTAGCGGGATACAATGAGCAGTTCTTC.

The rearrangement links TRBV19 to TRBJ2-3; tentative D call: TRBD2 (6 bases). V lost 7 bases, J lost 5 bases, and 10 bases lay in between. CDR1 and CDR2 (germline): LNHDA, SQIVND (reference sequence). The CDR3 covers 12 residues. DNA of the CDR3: TGTGCCAGTAATCTGGAGGGAGATACGCAGTATTTT. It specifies CASNLEGDTQYF.

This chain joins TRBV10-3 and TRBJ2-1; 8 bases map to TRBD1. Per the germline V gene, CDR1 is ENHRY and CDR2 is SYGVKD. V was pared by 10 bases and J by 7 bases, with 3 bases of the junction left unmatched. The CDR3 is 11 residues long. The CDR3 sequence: CATRTGNEQFF. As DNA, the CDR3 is TGTGCCACCAGGACAGGGAATGAGCAGTTCTTC.

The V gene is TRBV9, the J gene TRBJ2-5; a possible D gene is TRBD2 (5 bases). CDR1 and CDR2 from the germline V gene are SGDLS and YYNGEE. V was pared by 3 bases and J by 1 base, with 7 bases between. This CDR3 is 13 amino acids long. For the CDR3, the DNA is TGTGCCAGCAGCGCCGCGGGCCAAGAGACCCAGTACTTC. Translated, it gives CASSAAGQETQYF.

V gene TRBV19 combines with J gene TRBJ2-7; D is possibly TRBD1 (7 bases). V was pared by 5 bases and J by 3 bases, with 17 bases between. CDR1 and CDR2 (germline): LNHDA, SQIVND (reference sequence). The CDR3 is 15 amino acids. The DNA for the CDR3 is TGTGCCAGTAGTGAAAGACAGGGACTCTACTACGAGCAGTACTTC. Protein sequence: CASSERQGLYYEQYF.

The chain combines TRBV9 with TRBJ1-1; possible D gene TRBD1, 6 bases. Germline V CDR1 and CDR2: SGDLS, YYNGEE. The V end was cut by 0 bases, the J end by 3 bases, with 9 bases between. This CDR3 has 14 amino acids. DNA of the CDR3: TGTGCCAGCAGCGTAGGGGCAGGGGACACTGAAGCTTTCTTT. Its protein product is CASSVGAGDTEAFF.